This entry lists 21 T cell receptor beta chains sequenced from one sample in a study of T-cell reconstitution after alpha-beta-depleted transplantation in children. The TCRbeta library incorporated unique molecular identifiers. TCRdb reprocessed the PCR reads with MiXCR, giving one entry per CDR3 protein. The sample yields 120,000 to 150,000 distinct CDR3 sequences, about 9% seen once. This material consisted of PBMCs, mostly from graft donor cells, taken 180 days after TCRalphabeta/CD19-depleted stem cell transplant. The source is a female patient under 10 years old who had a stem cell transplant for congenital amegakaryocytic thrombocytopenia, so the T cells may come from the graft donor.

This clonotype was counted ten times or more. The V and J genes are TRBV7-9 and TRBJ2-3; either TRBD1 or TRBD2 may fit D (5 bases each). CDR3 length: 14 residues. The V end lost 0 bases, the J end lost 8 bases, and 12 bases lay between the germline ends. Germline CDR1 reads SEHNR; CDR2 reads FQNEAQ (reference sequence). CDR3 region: CASSLAETGGTQYF. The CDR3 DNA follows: TGTGCCAGCAGCTTAGCCGAGACTGGGGGTACGCAGTATTTT. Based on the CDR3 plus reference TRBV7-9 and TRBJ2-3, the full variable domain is DTGVSQNPRHKITKRGQNVTFRCDPISEHNRLYWYRQTLGQGPEFLTYFQNEAQLEKSRLLSDRFSAERPKGSFSTLEIQRTEQGDSAMYLCASSLAETGGTQYFGPGTRLTVL.

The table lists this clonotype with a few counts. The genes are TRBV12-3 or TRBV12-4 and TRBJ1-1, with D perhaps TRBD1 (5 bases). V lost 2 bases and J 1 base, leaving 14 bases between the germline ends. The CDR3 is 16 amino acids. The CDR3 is CASSLKWGKANTEAFF. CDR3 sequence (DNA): TGTGCCAGCAGTTTAAAGTGGGGGAAGGCGAACACTGAAGCTTTCTTT.

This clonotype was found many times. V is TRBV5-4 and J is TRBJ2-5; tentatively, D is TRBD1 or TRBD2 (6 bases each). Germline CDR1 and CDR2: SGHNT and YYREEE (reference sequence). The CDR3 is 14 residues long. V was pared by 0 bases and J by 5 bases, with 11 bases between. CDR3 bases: TGTGCCAGCAGCTTGGTGGGGGGCCAGGAGACCCAGTACTTC. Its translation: CASSLVGGQETQYF.

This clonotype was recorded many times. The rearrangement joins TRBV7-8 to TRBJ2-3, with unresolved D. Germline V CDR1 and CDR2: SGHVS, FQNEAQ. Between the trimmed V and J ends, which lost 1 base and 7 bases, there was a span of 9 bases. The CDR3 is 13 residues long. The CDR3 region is CASSLVATNTQYF. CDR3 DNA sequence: TGTGCCAGCAGCTTAGTCGCGACCAATACGCAGTATTTT.

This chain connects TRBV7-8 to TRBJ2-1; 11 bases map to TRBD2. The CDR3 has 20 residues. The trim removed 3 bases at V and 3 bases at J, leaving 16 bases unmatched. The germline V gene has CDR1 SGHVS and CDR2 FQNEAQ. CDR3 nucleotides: TGTGCCAGCAGCTTTTACCCCAGGCTAGCGGGAGGAACGGTCTACAATGAGCAGTTCTTC. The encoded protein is CASSFYPRLAGGTVYNEQFF.

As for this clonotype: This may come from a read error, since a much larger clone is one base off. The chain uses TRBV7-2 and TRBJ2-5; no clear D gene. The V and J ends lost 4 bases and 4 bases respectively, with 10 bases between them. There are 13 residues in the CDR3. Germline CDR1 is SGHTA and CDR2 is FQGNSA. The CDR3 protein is CASSSVSPETQYF. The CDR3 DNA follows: TGTGCCAGCAGCTCAGTAAGCCCAGAGACCCAGTACTTC.

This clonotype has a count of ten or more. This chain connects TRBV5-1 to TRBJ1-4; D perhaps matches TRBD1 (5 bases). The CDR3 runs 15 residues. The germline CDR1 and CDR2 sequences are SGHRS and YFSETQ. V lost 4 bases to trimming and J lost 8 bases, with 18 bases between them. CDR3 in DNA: TGCGCCAGCAGCCATCGACAGCCGGGGACGGAAAAACTGTTTTTT. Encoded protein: CASSHRQPGTEKLFF.

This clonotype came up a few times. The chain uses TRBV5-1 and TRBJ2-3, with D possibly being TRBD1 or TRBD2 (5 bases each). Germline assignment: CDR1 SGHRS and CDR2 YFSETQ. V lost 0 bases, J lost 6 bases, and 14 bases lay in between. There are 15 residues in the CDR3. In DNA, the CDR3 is TGCGCCAGCAGCTTGGCCCTTGGGGGTATGGATACGCAGTATTTT. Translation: CASSLALGGMDTQYF.

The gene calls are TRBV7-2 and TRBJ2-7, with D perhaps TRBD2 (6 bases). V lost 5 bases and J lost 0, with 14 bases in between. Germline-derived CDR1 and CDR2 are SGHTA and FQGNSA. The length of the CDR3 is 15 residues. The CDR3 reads CASSLPGLSSYEQYF. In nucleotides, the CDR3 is TGTGCCAGCAGCCTTCCGGGACTCAGCTCCTACGAGCAGTACTTC.

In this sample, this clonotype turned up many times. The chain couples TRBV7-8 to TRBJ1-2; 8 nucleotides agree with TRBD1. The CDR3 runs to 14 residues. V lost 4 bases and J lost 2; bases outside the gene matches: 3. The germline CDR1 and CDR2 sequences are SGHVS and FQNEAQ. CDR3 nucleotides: TGTGCCAGCAGCTCCCAGGGGGCCAACTATGGCTACACCTTC. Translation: CASSSQGANYGYTF.

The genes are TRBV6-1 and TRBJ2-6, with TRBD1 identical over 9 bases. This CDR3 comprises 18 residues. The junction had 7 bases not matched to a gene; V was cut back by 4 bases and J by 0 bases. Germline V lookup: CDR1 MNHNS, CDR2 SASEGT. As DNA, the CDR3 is TGTGCCAGCAGTGTCCGGGACAGGGTATACTCTGGGGCCAACGTCCTGACTTTC. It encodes CASSVRDRVYSGANVLTF.

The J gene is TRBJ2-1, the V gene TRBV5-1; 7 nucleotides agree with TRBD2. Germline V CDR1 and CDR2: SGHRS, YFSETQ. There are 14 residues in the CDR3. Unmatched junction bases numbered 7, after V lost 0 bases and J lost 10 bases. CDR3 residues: CASSLGGGFLEQFF. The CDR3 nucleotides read TGCGCCAGCAGCTTGGGGGGGGGATTCCTCGAGCAGTTCTTC.

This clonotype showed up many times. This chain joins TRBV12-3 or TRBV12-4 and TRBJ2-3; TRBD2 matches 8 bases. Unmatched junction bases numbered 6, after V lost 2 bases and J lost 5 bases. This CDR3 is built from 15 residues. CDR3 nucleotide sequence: TGTGCCAGCAGTTTAACGCGGGGGGTTTTAGATACGCAGTATTTT. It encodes CASSLTRGVLDTQYF.

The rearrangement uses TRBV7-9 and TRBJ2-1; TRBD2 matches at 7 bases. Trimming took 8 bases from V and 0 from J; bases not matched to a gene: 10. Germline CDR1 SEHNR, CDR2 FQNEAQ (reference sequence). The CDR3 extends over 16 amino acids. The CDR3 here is CASAIRAGSSYNEQFF. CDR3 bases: TGTGCCAGCGCCATCCGAGCGGGGAGCTCCTACAATGAGCAGTTCTTC.

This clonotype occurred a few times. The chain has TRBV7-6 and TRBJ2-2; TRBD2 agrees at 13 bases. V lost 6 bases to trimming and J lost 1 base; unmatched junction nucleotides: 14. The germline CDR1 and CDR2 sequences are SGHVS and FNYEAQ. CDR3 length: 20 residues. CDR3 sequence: CASSRVGLAGIIGNTGELFF. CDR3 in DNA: TGTGCCAGCAGTCGAGTGGGACTAGCGGGAATCATAGGGAACACCGGGGAGCTGTTTTTT.

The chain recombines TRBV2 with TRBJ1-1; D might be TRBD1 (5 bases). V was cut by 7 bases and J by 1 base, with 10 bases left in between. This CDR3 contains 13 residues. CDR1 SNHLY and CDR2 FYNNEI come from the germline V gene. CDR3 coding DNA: TGTGCCAGCAAAGGGGATGGGAACACTGAAGCTTTCTTT. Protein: CASKGDGNTEAFF. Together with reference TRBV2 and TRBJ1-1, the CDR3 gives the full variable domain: EPEVTQTPSHQVTQMGQEVILRCVPISNHLYFYWYRQILGQKVEFLVSFYNNEISEKSEIFDDQFSVERPDGSNFTLKIRSTKLEDSAMYFCASKGDGNTEAFFGQGTRLTVV.

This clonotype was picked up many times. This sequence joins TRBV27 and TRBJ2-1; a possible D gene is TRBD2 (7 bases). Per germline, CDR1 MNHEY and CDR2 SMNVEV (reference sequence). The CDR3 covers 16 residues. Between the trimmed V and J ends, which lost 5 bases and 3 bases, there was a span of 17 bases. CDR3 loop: CASSIWGGTNYNEQFF. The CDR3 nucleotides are TGTGCCAGCAGTATATGGGGGGGGACAAACTACAATGAGCAGTTCTTC.

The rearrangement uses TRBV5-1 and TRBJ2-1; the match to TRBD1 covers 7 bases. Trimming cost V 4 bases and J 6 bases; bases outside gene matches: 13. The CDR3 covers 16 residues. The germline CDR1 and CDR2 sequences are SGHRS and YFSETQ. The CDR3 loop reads CASSPPLQGSGNEQFF. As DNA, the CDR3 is TGCGCCAGCAGCCCGCCCCTACAGGGGAGCGGCAATGAGCAGTTCTTC.

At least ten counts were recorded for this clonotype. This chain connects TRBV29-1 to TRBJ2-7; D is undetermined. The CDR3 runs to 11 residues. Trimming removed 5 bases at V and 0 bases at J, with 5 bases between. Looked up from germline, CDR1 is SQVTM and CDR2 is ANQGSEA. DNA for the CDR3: TGCAGCGTTACGGACTCCTACGAGCAGTACTTC. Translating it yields CSVTDSYEQYF.

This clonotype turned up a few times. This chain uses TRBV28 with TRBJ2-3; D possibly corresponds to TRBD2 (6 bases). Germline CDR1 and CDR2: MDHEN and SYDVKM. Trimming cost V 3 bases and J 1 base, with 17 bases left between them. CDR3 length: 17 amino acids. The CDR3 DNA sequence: TGTGCCAGCAGTTTTTCCTACGCGGGAACTGGCACAGATACGCAGTATTTT. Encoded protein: CASSFSYAGTGTDTQYF.

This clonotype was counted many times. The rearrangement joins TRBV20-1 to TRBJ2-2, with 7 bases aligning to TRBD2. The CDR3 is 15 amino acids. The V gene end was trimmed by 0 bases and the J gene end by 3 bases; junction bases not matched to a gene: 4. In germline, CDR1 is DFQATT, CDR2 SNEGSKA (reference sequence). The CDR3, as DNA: TGCAGTGCTAGAGACGGACTAGATTACACCGGGGAGCTGTTTTTT. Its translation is CSARDGLDYTGELFF.